A single sample is the source of the 6 T cell receptor beta chains below, sequenced in a study of blood T cell repertoires in COVID-19. Generated by immunoSEQ multiplex PCR, the TCRdb table keeps only in-frame clones and is missing some. The data contain a few hundred thousand clones, around nine tenths of them singletons. The sequenced sample was peripheral blood. Every receptor here comes from a middle-aged woman who had recovered from COVID-19.

The table lists this clone with a count of one. The chain employs TRBV27 and TRBJ2-7; a weak D match, TRBD2 (5 bases). V was pared by 5 bases and J by 5 bases, with 19 bases between. The CDR3 has 15 residues. Looked up from germline, CDR1 is MNHEY and CDR2 is SMNVEV (reference sequence). The CDR3 coding sequence is TGTGCCAGCAGTCCCCCCCGGACTGCAAGGAACGAGCAGTACTTC. Translated: CASSPPRTARNEQYF.

The chain carries TRBV21-1 and TRBJ2-1; TRBD2 is the table's D call and was not checked against the DNA. TRBV21-1 is classified as a pseudogene. The CDR3 is 14 residues long. CDR3 protein: CASSKERPYDEQFF. The CDR3 bases are TGTGCCAGCAGCAAAGAACGTCCCTATGATGAGCAGTTCTTC.

The chain carries TRBV18 and TRBJ1-1, with a tentative D call TRBD1 (6 bases). Germline V lookup: CDR1 KGHSH, CDR2 LQKENI. The CDR3 runs to 17 residues. V lost 0 bases to trimming and J lost 6 bases, with 20 bases between them. CDR3 residues: CASSPPAGGGTRSEAFF. The CDR3 DNA sequence: TGTGCCAGCTCACCACCGGCGGGGGGTGGGACACGGTCTGAAGCTTTCTTT.

The CDR3 nucleotides read TGTGCCAGCAGCTTAGACAGGGCCCTAAACTATGGCTACACCTTC. Translated, it gives CASSLDRALNYGYTF. V gene TRBV11-2 combines with J gene TRBJ1-2; a possible D gene is TRBD1 (5 bases). V was trimmed by 0 bases and J by 2 bases, leaving 10 bases between them. Per germline, CDR1 SGHAT and CDR2 FQNNGV. The CDR3 sequence is 15 residues long.

The chain links TRBV7-6 to TRBJ2-2; 7 nucleotides agree with TRBD2. The CDR3 length is 17 residues. The ends lost 11 bases at V and 0 bases at J; junction bases unmatched: 15. From germline, CDR1 is SGHVS and CDR2 FNYEAQ. The CDR3 here is CAPFVSAGYTNTGELFF. In DNA form, the CDR3 reads TGTGCCCCCTTCGTGTCAGCGGGATACACGAACACCGGGGAGCTGTTTTTT. Filled out from reference TRBV7-6 and TRBJ2-2, the complete variable domain reads GAGVSQSPRYKVTKRGQDVALRCDPISGHVSLYWYRQALGQGPEFLTYFNYEAQQDKSGLPNDRFSAERPEGSISTLTIQRTEQRDSAMYRCAPFVSAGYTNTGELFFGEGSRLTVL.

The V call is TRBV11-2, the J call TRBJ1-6; 11 bases line up with TRBD1. Germline trimming cut 5 bases from V and 8 bases from J; bases unmatched to any gene: 5. The germline gives CDR1 SGHAT, CDR2 FQNNGV. There are 15 residues in the CDR3. The CDR3 DNA reads TGTGCCAGCAGCGCCCAGGGACAGGGGGATTCACCCCTCCACTTT. It codes for CASSAQGQGDSPLHF.